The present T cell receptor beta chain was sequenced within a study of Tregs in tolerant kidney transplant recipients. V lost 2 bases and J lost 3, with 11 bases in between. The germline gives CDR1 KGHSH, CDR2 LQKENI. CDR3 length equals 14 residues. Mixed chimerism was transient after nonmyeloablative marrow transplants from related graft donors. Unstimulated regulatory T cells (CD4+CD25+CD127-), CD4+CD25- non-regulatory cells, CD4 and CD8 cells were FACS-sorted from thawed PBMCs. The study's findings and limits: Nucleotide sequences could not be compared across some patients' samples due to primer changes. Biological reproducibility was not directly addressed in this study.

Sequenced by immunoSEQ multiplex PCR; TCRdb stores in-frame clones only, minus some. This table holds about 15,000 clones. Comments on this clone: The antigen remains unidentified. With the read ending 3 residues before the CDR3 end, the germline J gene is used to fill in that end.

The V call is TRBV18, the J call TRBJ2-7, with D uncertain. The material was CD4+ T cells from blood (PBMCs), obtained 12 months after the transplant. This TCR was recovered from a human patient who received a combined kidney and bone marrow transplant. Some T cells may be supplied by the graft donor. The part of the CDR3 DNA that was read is TGTGCCAGCTCACCATGGGCAGATTACTACGAG. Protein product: CASSPWADYYE. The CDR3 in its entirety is CASSPWADYYEQYF.